Below are 29 T cell receptor beta chains sequenced from a single sample in a study of blood T cell repertoires in COVID-19. Measured with immunoSEQ multiplex PCR; TCRdb has only the in-frame clones, and not every one. The sample lists 140,000 or so clones; more than 80% were seen once. Sample: PBMCs or T cells enriched from blood (not recorded which). The receptor set was obtained from a woman aged 18-29 years who had been exposed to COVID-19.

The V call is TRBV11-3, the J call TRBJ2-3; tentative D call: TRBD2 (5 bases). This CDR3 comprises 15 residues. CDR1 is SGHNT and CDR2 is YENEEA in the germline V gene. V was cut by 5 bases and J by 5 bases, with 17 bases left in between. The CDR3 coding sequence is TGTGCCAGCAGCCCCCATGGACTCTTGAGAGATACGCAGTATTTT. Amino acids: CASSPHGLLRDTQYF. The full variable domain, in which reference TRBV11-3 and TRBJ2-3 provide the parts outside the CDR3, is EAGVVQSPRYKIIEKKQPVAFWCNPISGHNTLYWYLQNLGQGPELLIRYENEEAVDDSQLPKDRFSAERLKGVDSTLKIQPAELGDSAVYLCASSPHGLLRDTQYFGPGTRLTVL.

CDR3: CASSLIGDNQPQHF. As DNA, the CDR3 is TGTGCCAGCAGCTTAATAGGAGACAATCAGCCCCAGCATTTT. The chain combines TRBV7-9 with TRBJ1-5; D gene ambiguous. Germline V gene sequence: CDR1 SEHNR, CDR2 FQNEAQ (reference sequence). This CDR3 region has 14 residues. Trimming stripped 2 bases from V and 3 bases from J, with 8 bases between.

This clone was recorded a few times. This rearrangement joins TRBV2 to TRBJ1-5; 8 bases agree with TRBD1. Losses at the gene ends were 5 bases for V and 7 bases for J; bases not matched to a gene: 7. This CDR3 contains 14 residues. Looked up from germline, CDR1 is SNHLY and CDR2 is FYNNEI. Here the CDR3 reads CASSTQGAGQPQHF. In nucleotides, the CDR3 is TGTGCCAGCAGTACGCAGGGGGCAGGGCAGCCCCAGCATTTT.

A single count supports this clone. The V call is TRBV7-3, the J call TRBJ2-2; TRBD1 matches 7 bases. J gave up 5 bases and V 6 bases, and 6 bases lay outside the gene matches. The CDR3 is 14 amino acids. Looked up from germline, CDR1 is SGHTA and CDR2 is FQGTGA. The CDR3 sequence is CASREATGTGELFF. The CDR3, as DNA: TGTGCCAGCAGAGAAGCGACAGGGACCGGGGAGCTGTTTTTT. Full variable domain (remainder filled in from reference TRBV7-3 and TRBJ2-2): GAGVSQTPSNKVTEKGKYVELRCDPISGHTALYWYRQSLGQGPEFLIYFQGTGAADDSGLPNDRFFAVRPEGSVSTLKIQRTERGDSAVYLCASREATGTGELFFGEGSRLTVL.

The chain combines TRBV19 with TRBJ2-1; 8 bases are a match to TRBD2. V trimming: 5 bases; J trimming: 9 bases; junction bases outside the gene matches: 0. Germline V gene sequence: CDR1 LNHDA, CDR2 SQIVND (reference sequence). The CDR3 spans 11 residues. The CDR3 is CASSAGGEQFF. CDR3 sequence (DNA): TGTGCCAGTAGTGCGGGGGGTGAGCAGTTCTTC. The variable domain in full, completed from reference TRBV19 and TRBJ2-1, reads DGGITQSPKYLFRKEGQNVTLSCEQNLNHDAMYWYRQDPGQGLRLIYYSQIVNDFQKGDIAEGYSVSREKKESFPLTVTSAQKNPTAFYLCASSAGGEQFFGPGTRLTVL.

The CDR3 sequence is CSVGTPGLALKDTQYF. In DNA, the CDR3 is TGCAGCGTAGGAACTCCGGGCCTAGCCCTCAAAGATACGCAGTATTTT. The chain joins TRBV29-1 to TRBJ2-3, with TRBD2 as a possible D gene (5 bases). Germline lookup yields CDR1 SQVTM and CDR2 ANQGSEA. With 6 bases removed from V and 5 bases from J, the gap between germline ends came to 24 bases. The CDR3 consists of 16 residues.

The chain recombines TRBV30 with TRBJ1-6, with D unresolved. Germline V gene lookup returns CDR1 GTSNPN and CDR2 SVGIG (reference sequence). The CDR3 covers 14 residues. Between the trimmed V and J ends, which lost 3 bases and 0 bases, there was a span of 6 bases. DNA of the CDR3: TGTGCCTGGAGCGCGAGCTCCTATAATTCACCCCTCCACTTT. It translates to CAWSASSYNSPLHF.

The chain has TRBV10-1 and TRBJ2-3; a possible D gene is TRBD2 (5 bases). The ends were cut back, 0 bases at V and 9 bases at J, with 7 bases in the middle. The CDR3 length is 12 residues. Germline V lookup: CDR1 WNHNN, CDR2 SYGVQD (reference sequence). CDR3 in amino acids: CASSESGNTQYF. In nucleotides, the CDR3 is TGCGCCAGCAGTGAGTCCGGGAACACGCAGTATTTT.

J is TRBJ1-4 and V is TRBV30; D not certain. V dropped 0 bases and J dropped 0 bases, with 8 bases sitting between them. The CDR3 length is 15 residues. The germline V gene encodes CDR1 GTSNPN and CDR2 SVGIG (reference sequence). CDR3 nucleotides: TGTGCCTGGAGTGTGCGCGGTGCAACTAATGAAAAACTGTTTTTT. It specifies CAWSVRGATNEKLFF.

This chain connects TRBV30 to TRBJ1-2, with 8 positions matching TRBD1. With 2 bases clipped from V and 4 bases from J, the junction kept 12 bases outside the gene matches. Germline values: CDR1 GTSNPN, CDR2 SVGIG (reference sequence). The CDR3 totals 16 residues. CDR3 residues: CAWSPDETGVIYGYTF. Written as DNA, the CDR3 is TGTGCCTGGAGTCCCGACGAGACAGGGGTTATCTATGGCTACACCTTC.

This chain joins TRBV7-2 and TRBJ2-7; no clear D. CDR1 is SGHTA and CDR2 is FQGNSA in the germline V gene. The CDR3 length is 16 residues. The germline V and J ends were trimmed by 2 bases and 0 bases, with 14 bases remaining between them. The CDR3 region has the DNA TGTGCCAGCAGCTTAATTGCTAGAGGCAGCTCCTACGAGCAGTACTTC. Its translation is CASSLIARGSSYEQYF.

The sample holds a few counts of this clone. This chain uses TRBV4-2 with TRBJ2-7, with TRBD2 matching over 13 bases. With V trimmed by 0 bases and J by 0 bases, 8 bases remained unmatched. There are 19 residues in the CDR3. The germline gives CDR1 LGHNA, CDR2 YNFKEQ. The CDR3 DNA reads TGTGCCAGCAGCCAAGACCCAAGGACTAGCGGGAGATTCTCCTACGAGCAGTACTTC. It is translated as CASSQDPRTSGRFSYEQYF.

V is TRBV28 and J is TRBJ2-5; 12 bases match TRBD2. The CDR3 has 19 residues. The ends lost 6 bases at V and 5 bases at J; junction bases unmatched: 19. CDR1 MDHEN and CDR2 SYDVKM come from the germline V gene. CDR3 DNA sequence: TGTGCCAGCAGGTCCATGGGGCTAGCGGGAGGGCCGTTTCGGGAGACCCAGTACTTC. This sequence encodes CASRSMGLAGGPFRETQYF.

This chain connects TRBV7-2 to TRBJ2-4; D perhaps matches TRBD1 (6 bases). The germline CDR1 and CDR2 sequences are SGHTA and FQGNSA. Trimming shortened V by 1 base and J by 0 bases, and 16 bases separated the two germline ends. CDR3 length: 18 residues. CDR3 sequence: CASSLEEGERLAKNIQYF. CDR3 DNA sequence: TGTGCCAGCAGCTTAGAAGAGGGGGAGCGGTTAGCCAAAAACATTCAGTACTTC.

The CDR3 DNA sequence: TGCGCCAGCAGCTGGGCTCAGCAGGGCTCCTACGAGCAGTACTTC. Encoded protein: CASSWAQQGSYEQYF. The V gene is TRBV5-1, the J gene TRBJ2-7, with a possible D match to TRBD1 (5 bases). The ends were cut back, 3 bases at V and 0 bases at J, with 13 bases in the middle. CDR3 length: 15 amino acids. Germline CDR1 is SGHRS and CDR2 is YFSETQ.

Only one count was recorded for this clone. The J gene is TRBJ2-2, the V gene TRBV18; D remains ambiguous. CDR3 length: 14 residues. V lost 1 base, J lost 4 bases, and 7 bases lay in between. The germline gives CDR1 KGHSH, CDR2 LQKENI. This chain's CDR3 is CASSPLLGTGELFF. The DNA of the CDR3 is TGTGCCAGCTCACCACTTCTCGGCACCGGGGAGCTGTTTTTT.

This clone has only a few counts. This chain uses TRBV10-2 with TRBJ1-6; tentative D call: TRBD1 (6 bases). The CDR3 totals 13 residues. CDR1 and CDR2 from the germline V gene are WSHSY and SAAADI. Trimming took off 3 bases at V and 7 bases at J, with 7 bases between the two ends. The CDR3 sequence is CASSEQGNSPLHF. The CDR3, as DNA: TGCGCCAGCAGTGAACAGGGAAATTCACCCCTCCACTTT.

In DNA, the CDR3 is TGTGCCACCAGCAAACCCCAGAGAACAGGTCGGAACACCGGGGAGCTGTTTTTT. It translates to CATSKPQRTGRNTGELFF. The chain links TRBV15 to TRBJ2-2; tentatively, D is TRBD1 (5 bases). CDR3 length: 18 residues. Germline CDR1 and CDR2: LNHNV and YYDKDF (reference sequence). Deletions cut 4 bases from V and 1 base from J, with 19 bases between.

This clone showed up just once. The rearrangement uses TRBV5-1 and TRBJ1-1; no reliable D call. V was clipped by 6 bases and J by 0 bases, with 15 bases between them. Germline CDR1 and CDR2: SGHRS and YFSETQ. CDR3 length equals 15 residues. CDR3 sequence reads: CASTQQHPMNTEAFF. The CDR3 DNA follows: TGCGCCAGCACCCAACAACATCCCATGAACACTGAAGCTTTCTTT.

The chain recombines TRBV28 with TRBJ1-1, with 9 bases matching TRBD1. J was trimmed by 7 bases and V by 2 bases; bases with no gene match: 8. Per the germline V gene, CDR1 is MDHEN and CDR2 is SYDVKM. This CDR3 comprises 15 residues. CDR3 sequence: CASSLPLGQGIEAFF. DNA for the CDR3: TGTGCCAGCAGTTTACCACTCGGACAGGGGATTGAAGCTTTCTTT.

CDR3 loop: CASSTGGWTNEQFF. The CDR3 DNA is TGTGCCAGCAGCACGGGAGGTTGGACCAATGAGCAGTTCTTC. The chain carries TRBV6-5 and TRBJ2-1; TRBD2 agrees at 7 bases. CDR1 is MNHEY, CDR2 SVGAGI, per germline. V dropped 6 bases and J dropped 6; count of bases not matched to a gene: 8. The CDR3 length is 14 residues.

By share, this clone counts as medium-sized. The chain combines TRBV4-1 with TRBJ1-1, with 7 bases fitting TRBD1. The germline CDR1 and CDR2 sequences are MGHRA and YSYEKL. This CDR3 contains 15 residues. Trimming at V came to 1 base and at J to 1 base, leaving 3 bases not matched to a gene. The CDR3 nucleotides read TGCGCCAGCAGCCAAGTCCGGACAGGGAACACTGAAGCTTTCTTT. Translating gives CASSQVRTGNTEAFF.

The chain carries TRBV10-3 and TRBJ1-5; 7 bases align to TRBD1. The CDR3 consists of 14 residues. The germline gives CDR1 ENHRY, CDR2 SYGVKD. V dropped 3 bases and J dropped 1; count of bases not matched to a gene: 0. DNA of the CDR3: TGTGCCATCAGTGACAGGGGGAGCAATCAGCCCCAGCATTTT. Translation gives CAISDRGSNQPQHF.

This chain links TRBV7-9 with TRBJ1-4; possibly TRBD1 for D (6 bases). The CDR3 loop spans 14 amino acids. V shed 11 bases and J shed 4 bases, with 17 bases lying between them. Germline assignment: CDR1 SEHNR and CDR2 FQNEAQ (reference sequence). CDR3 sequence (DNA): TGTGCCGGGGGAGAACAGGGAAATAATGAAAAACTGTTTTTT. Its protein is CAGGEQGNNEKLFF.

This chain links TRBV18 with TRBJ2-1; possible D gene TRBD2, 5 bases. The ends were cut back, 5 bases at V and 7 bases at J, with 15 bases in the middle. CDR3 length equals 14 residues. Germline assignment: CDR1 KGHSH and CDR2 LQKENI. The CDR3 region is CASSVDQTGNEQFF. For the CDR3, the DNA is TGTGCCAGCTCAGTGGACCAAACGGGAAATGAGCAGTTCTTC.

This clone has just one count. V usage is TRBV18 and J usage is TRBJ2-7; the D is unclear. Trimming took 2 bases from V and 3 from J, leaving 8 bases between them. The CDR3 runs 13 residues. From germline, CDR1 is KGHSH and CDR2 LQKENI. CDR3 DNA sequence: TGTGCCAGCTCACCATCTTTAAACTACGAGCAGTACTTC. It translates to CASSPSLNYEQYF.

The genes are TRBV12-3 or TRBV12-4 and TRBJ1-2; D uncertain. The CDR3 runs 11 residues. V was cut by 3 bases and J by 9 bases, with 8 bases left in between. The chain's CDR3 is CASSLAVRYTF. CDR3 in DNA: TGTGCCAGCAGTTTGGCGGTACGCTACACCTTC.

This clone was observed a single time. The chain employs TRBV27 and TRBJ2-7; 7 bases are shared with TRBD2. The CDR3 covers 13 residues. Germline trimming cut 6 bases from V and 7 bases from J; bases unmatched to any gene: 9. Germline V gene sequence: CDR1 MNHEY, CDR2 SMNVEV (reference sequence). The CDR3 bases are TGTGCCAGCAGGCGGGGGAGTCTTGGGGAGCAGTACTTC. It translates to CASRRGSLGEQYF.

The V call is TRBV4-2, the J call TRBJ2-1; 13 nucleotides align to TRBD2. The CDR3 contains 17 residues. Per the germline V gene, CDR1 is LGHNA and CDR2 is YNFKEQ. Trimming removed 5 bases from V and 6 bases from J; junction bases left unmatched: 10. The DNA for the CDR3 is TGTGCCAGCAGCTTTACTAGCGGGAGGGCCCTCGGCAATGAGCAGTTCTTC. This translates into CASSFTSGRALGNEQFF.